Below are 19 T cell receptor beta chains sequenced from a single sample in a study of cytomegalovirus exposure and HLA in healthy donors. This PCR relied on a set of 60 Vbeta primers and 13 Jbeta primers. The assay was immunoSEQ multiplex PCR, and TCRdb's table has in-frame clones only and misses some. Among roughly 110,000 clones listed, around 70% were seen once. Material: PBMCs. Receptor source: a woman aged 35 to 49 in good health and CMV-seropositive.

To note about this clone: An end of the junction does not agree with germline; a read error may underlie this. At the DNA level, this CDR3 is encoded by other sequences in the same sample as well. The chain carries TRBV11-2 and TRBJ1-1; D is perhaps TRBD1 (6 bases). The CDR3 consists of 17 residues. The germline V gene has CDR1 SGHAT and CDR2 FQNNGV. The CDR3 DNA reads TGTGCCAGCAGCGCTAGGGGACAAAAAAGCATGAACACTGAAGCCTTCTTT. Translation: CASSARGQKSMNTEAFF. The full variable domain, with the rest looked up from reference TRBV11-2 and TRBJ1-1, is EAGVAQSPRYKIIEKRQSVAFWCNPISGHATLYWYQQILGQGPKLLIQFQNNGVVDDSQLPKDRFSAERLKGVDSTLKIQPAKLEDSAVYLCASSARGQKSMNTEAFFGQGTRLTVV.

The chain couples TRBV6-1 to TRBJ1-6, with D maybe TRBD1 (5 bases). The V gene's germline CDR1 is MNHNS and CDR2 SASEGT. The CDR3 loop spans 14 amino acids. V was clipped by 5 bases and J by 10 bases, with 15 bases between them. CDR3 protein: CASSFGGRVSPLHF. The CDR3 DNA reads as TGTGCCAGCAGTTTCGGGGGGAGGGTCTCACCCCTCCACTTT.

J is TRBJ2-4 and V is TRBV6-6; tentatively, D is TRBD2 (6 bases). The length of the CDR3 is 15 residues. Per the germline V gene, CDR1 is MNHNY and CDR2 is SVGAGI (reference sequence). The V end was cut by 7 bases, the J end by 1 base, with 14 bases between. DNA for the CDR3: TGTGCCAGCAACGACGGGGGTGGGGCCAAAAACATTCAGTACTTC. Protein sequence: CASNDGGGAKNIQYF.

This chain connects TRBV19 to TRBJ1-1; 9 positions agree with TRBD1. The CDR3 spans 15 residues. The germline V gene encodes CDR1 LNHDA and CDR2 SQIVND (reference sequence). V lost 1 base to trimming and J lost 7 bases; unmatched junction nucleotides: 7. CDR3 protein: CASSIARTGANEAFF. Written as DNA, the CDR3 is TGTGCCAGTAGTATAGCCCGGACAGGGGCTAATGAAGCTTTCTTT.

The chain employs TRBV28 and TRBJ1-5, with D perhaps matching TRBD1 (5 bases). The CDR3 has 14 residues. The germline gives CDR1 MDHEN, CDR2 SYDVKM. The ends were cut back, 2 bases at V and 10 bases at J, with 15 bases in the middle. CDR3 sequence (DNA): TGTGCCAGCAGTTTACCAGGGAAAGATCGACCCCAGCATTTT. Amino acids: CASSLPGKDRPQHF.

The chain couples TRBV19 to TRBJ1-5; 8 bases are shared with TRBD1. The germline V gene encodes CDR1 LNHDA and CDR2 SQIVND (reference sequence). Losses at the gene ends were 5 bases for V and 6 bases for J; bases not matched to a gene: 6. This CDR3 has 14 residues. CDR3 in DNA: TGTGCCAGTAGTTCGGACAGGGTAAGTCAGCCCCAGCATTTT. Translating gives CASSSDRVSQPQHF.

This clone was seen a single time. The J gene is TRBJ2-2, the V gene TRBV7-9, with D perhaps TRBD2 (6 bases). The CDR3 contains 15 residues. The ends were cut back, 5 bases at V and 4 bases at J, with 14 bases in the middle. CDR1 and CDR2 (germline): SEHNR, FQNEAQ (reference sequence). In DNA form, the CDR3 reads TGTGCCAGCAGCCGAACTAGCATGGGCACCGGGGAGCTGTTTTTT. Translated: CASSRTSMGTGELFF.

The genes are TRBV27 and TRBJ1-6, with 10 bases identical to TRBD1. V lost 4 bases, J lost 7 bases, and 10 bases stayed unmatched. The CDR3 loop spans 17 amino acids. From germline, CDR1 is MNHEY and CDR2 SMNVEV (reference sequence). CDR3 sequence: CASSWGGDRGQNSPLHF. CDR3 nucleotide sequence: TGTGCCAGCAGTTGGGGGGGGGACAGGGGTCAAAATTCACCCCTCCACTTT.

This clone was picked up a small number of times. V is TRBV5-4 and J is TRBJ2-5, with 7 nucleotides matching TRBD1. Germline CDR1 is SGHNT and CDR2 is YYREEE (reference sequence). V gave up 2 bases and J gave up 6 bases; unmatched junction bases: 4. This CDR3 comprises 13 residues. CDR3 region: CASSLKGAQTQYF. In DNA form, the CDR3 reads TGTGCCAGCAGCTTAAAGGGGGCCCAGACCCAGTACTTC.

The chain employs TRBV7-3 and TRBJ2-7, with TRBD1 as a possible D gene (5 bases). CDR3 size: 14 residues. Germline-derived CDR1 and CDR2 are SGHTA and FQGTGA. Trimming pared 2 bases from V and 5 bases from J, leaving 13 bases between. This CDR3 reads CASSLSTAWNEQYF. The CDR3 DNA follows: TGTGCCAGCAGCTTATCGACAGCGTGGAACGAGCAGTACTTC.

The V gene is TRBV4-1, the J gene TRBJ2-1; 9 nucleotides match TRBD2. The germline V gene has CDR1 MGHRA and CDR2 YSYEKL. V shed 0 bases, J shed 8 bases, and the junction held 5 bases outside the gene matches. The length of the CDR3 is 15 residues. Here the CDR3 reads CASSQEPSGIDEQFF. As DNA, the CDR3 is TGCGCCAGCAGCCAAGAGCCTAGCGGGATCGATGAGCAGTTCTTC.

The CDR3 loop reads CASSLYQGGYEQYF. CDR3 sequence (DNA): TGTGCCAGCAGCTTATATCAGGGTGGCTACGAGCAGTACTTC. This rearrangement joins TRBV11-1 to TRBJ2-7, with a possible D match to TRBD1 (5 bases). This CDR3 comprises 14 residues. V shed 2 bases and J shed 3 bases, with 11 bases lying between them. Germline V CDR1 and CDR2: SGHAT, FQDESV (reference sequence).

The chain uses TRBV6-5 and TRBJ1-2; possible D gene TRBD1, 6 bases. Germline CDR1 reads MNHEY; CDR2 reads SVGAGI. The CDR3 runs 15 residues. V gave up 0 bases and J gave up 4 bases, with 12 bases separating them. CDR3 region: CASSYSGQISYGYTF. The CDR3 DNA reads as TGTGCCAGCAGTTACTCAGGACAGATAAGCTATGGCTACACCTTC.

The chain combines TRBV2 with TRBJ2-5; possibly TRBD2 for D (5 bases). Trimming cost V 8 bases and J 5 bases, with 12 bases left between them. This CDR3 is 12 amino acids long. Germline CDR1 reads SNHLY; CDR2 reads FYNNEI. This CDR3 reads CASCRIAETQYF. CDR3 coding DNA: TGTGCCAGCTGTCGGATAGCGGAGACCCAGTACTTC.

The CDR3 sequence: CASSRGDRESDEQYF. The CDR3 bases are TGTGCCAGCAGTCGGGGGGACAGGGAAAGCGACGAGCAGTACTTC. V and J are TRBV27 and TRBJ2-7, with TRBD1 identical over 9 bases. This CDR3 spans 15 amino acids. V was clipped by 5 bases and J by 5 bases; unmatched bases: 10. The germline gives CDR1 MNHEY, CDR2 SMNVEV (reference sequence).

The V gene is TRBV6-4, the J gene TRBJ1-5; D perhaps matches TRBD1 (5 bases). CDR1 is MRHNA and CDR2 is SNTAGT in the germline V gene. CDR3 length equals 15 residues. Between the trimmed V and J ends, which lost 6 bases and 0 bases, there was a span of 12 bases. The CDR3 region has the DNA TGTGCCAGCAGAGCCGACAGCTATAGCAATCAGCCCCAGCATTTT. This gives the protein CASRADSYSNQPQHF.

The chain is built from TRBV7-2 and TRBJ2-1; 11 positions agree with TRBD2. V was pared by 4 bases and J by 12 bases, with 17 bases of the junction left unmatched. The CDR3 consists of 17 residues. CDR1 is SGHTA and CDR2 is FQGNSA in the germline V gene. CDR3 nucleotide sequence: TGTGCCAGCAGCTCTAGGGCGACTAGCGGGACTCGAAGCCGGCAGTTCTTC. Protein: CASSSRATSGTRSRQFF.

The CDR3 loop reads CASTATGKVEYF. CDR3 DNA sequence: TGTGCCAGCACCGCGACAGGGAAGGTCGAGTACTTC. The V gene is TRBV7-8, the J gene TRBJ2-7; TRBD1 agrees at 7 bases. The germline CDR1 and CDR2 sequences are SGHVS and FQNEAQ. The CDR3 sequence is 12 residues long. Trimming cost V 7 bases and J 11 bases; bases outside gene matches: 11.

The rearrangement uses TRBV27 and TRBJ2-3; D is possibly TRBD2 (7 bases). Germline loops: CDR1 MNHEY, CDR2 SMNVEV (reference sequence). The CDR3 consists of 18 residues. The germline V and J ends were trimmed by 6 bases and 7 bases, with 29 bases remaining between them. In DNA, the CDR3 is TGTGCCAGCAGCTTCCTTCCTGGGGGGGCCGTGGGTCCGTATACGCAGTATTTT. This translates into CASSFLPGGAVGPYTQYF.